The rows below give T cell receptor beta chains drawn from one sample of a study of blood T cells in healthy people across ages. TCRdb re-called the 5' RACE reads through MiXCR, storing one row per CDR3 protein. The sample has 720,000 or so distinct CDR3 sequences; approximately 40% are singletons. The sequenced sample consisted of blood. The receptors shown here come from an elderly man in good health. The CDR3 runs from the conserved cysteine through the conserved F or W. D genes are given only for firm matches. Where a row states a size, it is once, few, many or the class of an expanded clone; other rows omit it.

NA,TRBV4-1,TRBJ2-6,17,TRBD1,CASSQVEQGAGANVLTF,TGCGCCAGCAGCCAAGTTGAACAGGGGGCTGGGGCCAACGTCCTGACTTTC
NA,TRBV2,TRBJ2-4,12,NA,CASSDEGHIQYF,TGTGCCAGCAGTGATGAGGGGCACATTCAGTACTTC
NA,TRBV6-2/TRBV6-3,TRBJ2-5,12,NA,CASSFHPNEQYF,TGTGCCAGCAGTTTCCACCCCAATGAGCAGTACTTC
NA,TRBV6-2/TRBV6-3,TRBJ2-5,14,NA,CASSYSLLQETQYF,TGTGCCAGCAGTTACTCCCTCCTTCAAGAGACCCAGTACTTC
few,TRBV24-1,TRBJ2-1,14,NA,CATSAKKLVGEQFF,TGTGCCACCAGTGCTAAAAAACTAGTCGGGGAGCAGTTCTTC
NA,TRBV4-2,TRBJ1-4,15,NA,CASSQDVAVNEKLFF,TGTGCCAGCAGCCAAGATGTGGCAGTTAATGAAAAACTGTTTTTT
few,TRBV11-2,TRBJ2-1,14,TRBD1,CASGPGTAYNEQFF,TGTGCCAGCGGACCCGGGACAGCCTACAATGAGCAGTTCTTC
many,TRBV4-3,TRBJ1-2,13,TRBD1,CASSQDRVKGYTF,TGCGCCAGCAGCCAGGACAGGGTAAAGGGCTACACCTTC
NA,TRBV12-3/TRBV12-4,TRBJ1-2,15,TRBD1,CASSRGTGKGYGYTF,TGTGCCAGCAGTAGAGGGACAGGGAAAGGCTATGGCTACACCTTC
once,TRBV12-3/TRBV12-4,TRBJ2-7,15,TRBD1,CASIKDRVDNNEQYF,TGTGCCAGCATAAAGGACAGGGTTGACAACAATGAGCAGTACTTC
NA,TRBV6-5,TRBJ2-7,15,TRBD2,CASSYSPGGSYEQYF,TGTGCCAGCAGTTACTCGCCGGGGGGTTCCTACGAGCAGTACTTC
NA,TRBV6-2/TRBV6-3,TRBJ1-1,12,TRBD1,CASSPGTGKAFF,TGTGCCAGCAGTCCCGGGACAGGGAAAGCTTTCTTT
NA,TRBV10-3,TRBJ2-7,13,NA,CAIKAVGGHEQYF,TGTGCCATCAAGGCTGTGGGGGGCCACGAGCAGTACTTC
many,TRBV5-1,TRBJ2-7,11,NA,CASSLRSEQYF,TGCGCCAGCAGCTTAAGAAGCGAGCAGTACTTC
NA,TRBV9,TRBJ2-5,14,NA,CASSVEWTAEGQYF,TGTGCCAGCAGCGTAGAATGGACAGCCGAGGGGCAGTACTTC
NA,TRBV20-1,TRBJ2-7,12,TRBD2,CSASTSGNEQYF,TGCAGTGCTTCGACTAGCGGCAATGAGCAGTACTTC
few,TRBV6-2/TRBV6-3,TRBJ2-7,18,TRBD2,CASSYSRGLRKLASEQYF,TGTGCCAGCAGTTACTCCCGGGGACTACGCAAGCTGGCGAGCGAGCAGTACTTC
NA,TRBV24-1,TRBJ2-1,16,TRBD2,CATSDSGTSGQNEQFF,TGTGCCACCAGTGATTCGGGGACTAGCGGGCAAAATGAGCAGTTCTTC
NA,TRBV7-2,TRBJ1-1,14,NA,CASSARQADTEAFF,TGTGCCAGCAGCGCCCGACAGGCGGACACTGAAGCTTTCTTT
NA,TRBV30,TRBJ2-5,13,TRBD1,CATDRARRETQYF,TGTGCCACCGACAGGGCCCGGAGGGAGACCCAGTACTTC
once,TRBV28,TRBJ2-2,14,NA,CASIRRGAAGELFF,TGTGCCAGCATCCGTCGTGGGGCAGCCGGGGAGCTGTTTTTT
NA,TRBV13,TRBJ1-2,14,TRBD1,CASSYRTGGNGYTF,TGTGCCAGCAGTTACAGGACAGGGGGCAATGGCTACACCTTC
few,TRBV9,TRBJ1-6,12,NA,CASSVYNSPLHF,TGTGCCAGCAGCGTATATAATTCACCCCTCCACTTT